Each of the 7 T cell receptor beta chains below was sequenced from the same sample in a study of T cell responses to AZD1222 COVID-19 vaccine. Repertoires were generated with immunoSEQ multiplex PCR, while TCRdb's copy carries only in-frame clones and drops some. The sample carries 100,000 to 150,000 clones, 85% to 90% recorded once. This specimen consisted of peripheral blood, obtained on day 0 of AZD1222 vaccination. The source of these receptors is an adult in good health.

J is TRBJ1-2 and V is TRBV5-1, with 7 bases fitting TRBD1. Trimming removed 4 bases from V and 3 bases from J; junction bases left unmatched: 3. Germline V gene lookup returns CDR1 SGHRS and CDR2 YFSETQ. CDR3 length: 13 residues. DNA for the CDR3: TGCGCCAGCAGCCATGGGACAGACTATGGCTACACCTTC. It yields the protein CASSHGTDYGYTF.

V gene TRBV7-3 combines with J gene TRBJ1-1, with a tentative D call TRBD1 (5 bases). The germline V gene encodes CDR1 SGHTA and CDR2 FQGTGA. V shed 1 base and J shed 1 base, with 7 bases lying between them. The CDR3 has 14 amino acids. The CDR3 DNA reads TGTGCCAGCAGCTTAAGCGGGGGGAACACTGAAGCTTTCTTT. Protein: CASSLSGGNTEAFF.

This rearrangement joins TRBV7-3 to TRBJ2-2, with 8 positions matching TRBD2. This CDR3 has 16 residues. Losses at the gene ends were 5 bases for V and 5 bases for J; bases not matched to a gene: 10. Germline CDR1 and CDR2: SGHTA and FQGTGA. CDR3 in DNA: TGTGCCAGCAGCCCCAAACTAGCGGAAACTACCGGGGAGCTGTTTTTT. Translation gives CASSPKLAETTGELFF.

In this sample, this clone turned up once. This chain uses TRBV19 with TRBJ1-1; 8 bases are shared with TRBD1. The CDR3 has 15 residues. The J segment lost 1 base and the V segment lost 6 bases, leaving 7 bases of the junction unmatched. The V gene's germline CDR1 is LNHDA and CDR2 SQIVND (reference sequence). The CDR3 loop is CASRISTGGNTEAFF. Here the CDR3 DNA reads TGTGCCAGTAGAATATCCACAGGGGGGAACACTGAAGCTTTCTTT. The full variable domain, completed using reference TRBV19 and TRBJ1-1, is DGGITQSPKYLFRKEGQNVTLSCEQNLNHDAMYWYRQDPGQGLRLIYYSQIVNDFQKGDIAEGYSVSREKKESFPLTVTSAQKNPTAFYLCASRISTGGNTEAFFGQGTRLTVV.

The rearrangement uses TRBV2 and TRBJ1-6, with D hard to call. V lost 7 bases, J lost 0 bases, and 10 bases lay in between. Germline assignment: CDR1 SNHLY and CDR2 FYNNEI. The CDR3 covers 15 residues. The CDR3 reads CASKKQDSYNSPLHF. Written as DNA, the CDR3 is TGTGCCAGCAAGAAACAAGACTCCTATAATTCACCCCTCCACTTT.

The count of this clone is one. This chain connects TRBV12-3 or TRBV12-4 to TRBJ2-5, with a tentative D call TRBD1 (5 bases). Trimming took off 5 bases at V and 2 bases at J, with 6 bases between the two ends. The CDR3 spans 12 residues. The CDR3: CASSPGQETQYF. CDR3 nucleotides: TGTGCCAGCAGTCCAGGGCAAGAGACCCAGTACTTC.

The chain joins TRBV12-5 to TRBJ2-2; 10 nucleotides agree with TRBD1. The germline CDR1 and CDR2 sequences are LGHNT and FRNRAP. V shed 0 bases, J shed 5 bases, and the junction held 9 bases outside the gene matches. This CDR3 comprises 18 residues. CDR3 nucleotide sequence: TGTGCTAGTGGTTTGGTACTTGGGACAGGGGCGAGAACCGGGGAGCTGTTTTTT. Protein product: CASGLVLGTGARTGELFF.